Described below is a single T cell receptor beta chain sequence and its context. Germline lookup yields CDR1 SGHRS and CDR2 YFSETQ. The CDR3 extends over 15 amino acids. V was pared by 0 bases and J by 6 bases, with 3 bases of the junction left unmatched. The data were produced by immunoSEQ multiplex PCR, yet TCRdb's version contains in-frame clones alone and is incomplete. The sample records fewer than 100,000 clones, around 97% being singletons. This specimen comes from a study of technical replicates of blood from a few donors. Sequences were obtained from T cells isolated from PBMCs. The TCR sequence derives from a human donor in good health. V usage is TRBV5-1 and J usage is TRBJ2-1, with TRBD2 matching 10 bases. DNA for the CDR3: TGCGCCAGCAGCTTGGCTGGGACTAGCGTCAATGAGCAGTTCTTC. Translating it yields CASSLAGTSVNEQFF.